The next 9 T cell receptor beta chains were all read from a single sample in a study of CD8+ T cells in alopecia areata. The sample's treatment: oral pan-JAK inhibitor, 5-10 mg twice daily. Following extraction, RNA underwent reverse transcription to cDNA, which served as the sequencing template. Clones were read by immunoSEQ multiplex PCR, and TCRdb kept only the in-frame ones, dropping some. Found here are around 300,000 clones, about 60% of them singletons; the top ten hold around 0.92%. Specimen: CD4+ T cells sorted from blood, collected at approximately week 52, from a patient treated with tofacitinib. These receptors all stem from a human donor with alopecia areata.

This chain links TRBV5-6 with TRBJ2-1; D possibly matches TRBD1 or TRBD2 (5 bases each). The V end lost 2 bases, the J end lost 7 bases, and 13 bases lay between the germline ends. The CDR3 is made up of 14 amino acids. Germline CDR1 reads SGHDT; CDR2 reads YYEEEE. The CDR3 sequence is CASSFLFGGNEQFF. The CDR3 nucleotides are TGTGCCAGCAGCTTTTTATTTGGGGGAAATGAGCAGTTCTTC.

This clone turned up a few times. This chain links TRBV28 with TRBJ1-6; no firm D call. From germline, CDR1 is MDHEN and CDR2 SYDVKM. Trimming removed 4 bases at V and 12 bases at J, with 10 bases between. The CDR3 totals 12 residues. The CDR3 protein is CASSWADGPLHF. In DNA, the CDR3 is TGTGCCAGCAGTTGGGCGGACGGACCCCTCCACTTT.

This chain joins TRBV7-3 and TRBJ2-1; D ambiguous. Germline V gene data show CDR1 as SGHTA and CDR2 as FQGTGA. V was pared by 5 bases and J by 7 bases, with 21 bases between. The CDR3 contains 16 residues. The CDR3 loop is CASSRYPDAKGNEQFF. CDR3 coding DNA: TGTGCCAGCAGCCGTTATCCGGACGCCAAGGGAAATGAGCAGTTCTTC.

The rearrangement links TRBV5-5 to TRBJ1-2; a weak D match, TRBD1 (5 bases). The CDR3 length is 13 residues. V shed 4 bases and J shed 6 bases, with 13 bases lying between them. Germline-derived CDR1 and CDR2 are SGHKS and YYEKEE (reference sequence). CDR3: CASSPTALDGYTF. The CDR3 bases are TGTGCCAGCAGCCCGACAGCTTTAGATGGCTACACCTTC.

The CDR3 DNA follows: TGCAGCGTTGCTGGGACGAGCGAGACCCAGTACTTC. It codes for CSVAGTSETQYF. The chain uses TRBV29-1 and TRBJ2-5; the D gene could be TRBD1 or TRBD2 (5 bases each). Trimming took 4 bases from V and 5 from J, leaving 11 bases between them. The germline CDR1 and CDR2 sequences are SQVTM and ANQGSEA. The CDR3 contains 12 residues.

The rearrangement joins TRBV4-2 to TRBJ1-5, with D possibly being TRBD1 (6 bases). V was shortened by 0 bases and J by 2 bases, with 14 bases between the two germline ends. The CDR3 spans 17 residues. Per the germline V gene, CDR1 is LGHNA and CDR2 is YNFKEQ. CDR3 protein: CASSQDTTGNGNQPQHF. The DNA for the CDR3 is TGTGCCAGCAGCCAAGATACAACAGGGAATGGCAATCAGCCCCAGCATTTT.

CDR3 amino acids: CASSLEGTERAFF. The CDR3 nucleotides read TGCGCCAGCAGCTTGGAGGGCACGGAGAGGGCTTTCTTT. The chain employs TRBV5-1 and TRBJ1-1; no reliable D call. This CDR3 region has 13 residues. Between the trimmed V and J ends, which lost 0 bases and 11 bases, there was a span of 14 bases. The germline V gene has CDR1 SGHRS and CDR2 YFSETQ.

The sample holds a few counts of this clone. V and J are TRBV7-3 and TRBJ2-3; TRBD2 matches 7 bases. Trimming removed 5 bases from V and 2 bases from J; junction bases left unmatched: 7. The germline CDR1 and CDR2 sequences are SGHTA and FQGTGA. The CDR3 length is 15 residues. The chain's CDR3 is CASSQTSDNTDTQYF. The CDR3 DNA reads TGTGCCAGCAGCCAAACTAGCGACAACACAGATACGCAGTATTTT.

The rearrangement links TRBV18 to TRBJ1-6, with D unclear. Germline V CDR1 and CDR2: KGHSH, LQKENI. This CDR3 spans 13 amino acids. The V gene lost 3 bases and the J gene lost 9 bases, with 9 bases spanning the gap. CDR3 loop: CASSPLGISPLHF. The CDR3 nucleotides read TGTGCCAGCTCACCCCTTGGGATTTCACCCCTCCACTTT. Together with reference TRBV18 and TRBJ1-6, the CDR3 gives the full variable domain: NAGVMQNPRHLVRRRGQEARLRCSPMKGHSHVYWYRQLPEEGLKFMVYLQKENIIDESGMPKERFSAEFPKEGPSILRIQQVVRGDSAAYFCASSPLGISPLHFGNGTRLTVT.